Listed below are T cell receptor beta chains from one sample, sequenced in a study of blood T cell repertoires in COVID-19. The protocol was immunoSEQ multiplex PCR, while the TCRdb copy is restricted to in-frame clones and leaves out a portion. This table has about 170,000 clones, 84% appearing once. Sequencing used peripheral blood. The receptors shown here come from a woman older than 75 with COVID-19, enrolled during active disease. CDR3s include the opening cysteine and the closing phenylalanine or tryptophan. A D gene is named only where the DNA matches it firmly. Clone sizes are given selectively: once, few, many, or a class where the clone is expanded.

size,D,J,V,CDR3,DNA
-,TRBD2,TRBJ2-3,TRBV30,CAWTPLRDYTDTQYF,TGTGCCTGGACCCCCTTGAGGGACTACACAGATACGCAGTATTTT
-,-,TRBJ2-7,TRBV30,CAWSDRVIYEQYF,TGTGCCTGGAGTGACAGGGTTATCTACGAGCAGTACTTC
-,TRBD2,TRBJ2-7,TRBV6-6,CASQDAGRVYEQYF,TGTGCCAGCCAGGATGCAGGGAGGGTCTACGAGCAGTACTTC
-,TRBD2,TRBJ2-3,TRBV28,CASSYLRTSGGSADTQYF,TGTGCCAGCAGCTATCTCCGGACTAGCGGGGGGTCGGCAGATACGCAGTATTTT
once,-,TRBJ1-3,TRBV7-2,CASSLYAGRSGNTIYF,TGTGCCAGCAGCTTATACGCAGGGCGCTCTGGAAACACCATATATTTT
few,-,TRBJ2-5,TRBV18,CASSPPLAVQETQYF,TGTGCCAGCTCACCACCGCTTGCGGTCCAAGAGACCCAGTACTTC
-,-,TRBJ1-2,TRBV18,CASSPQGANYGYTF,TGTGCCAGCTCACCACAGGGGGCTAACTATGGCTACACCTTC
-,TRBD2,TRBJ2-2,TRBV19,CASSNRGGGRELFF,TGTGCCAGTAGTAACCGGGGGGGCGGCCGGGAGCTGTTTTTT
-,-,TRBJ1-3,TRBV9,CASSAGGLTGNTIYF,TGTGCCAGCAGCGCCGGGGGACTGACGGGAAACACCATATATTTT
-,-,TRBJ1-1,TRBV14,CASSLSLGVVNTEAFF,TGTGCCAGCAGCCTGTCACTTGGAGTGGTGAACACTGAAGCTTTCTTT
-,TRBD2,TRBJ2-5,TRBV11-2,CASSLAWLAGVGETQYF,TGTGCCAGCAGCTTAGCATGGCTAGCGGGAGTCGGCGAGACCCAGTACTTC
-,-,TRBJ1-4,TRBV7-2,CASSLRQAATNEKLFF,TGTGCCAGCAGCTTACGACAGGCTGCAACTAATGAAAAACTGTTTTTT
once,-,TRBJ2-4,TRBV18,CASSPGGTKNIQYF,TGTGCCAGCTCACCGGGGGGAACCAAAAACATTCAGTACTTC
-,-,TRBJ1-5,TRBV6-2/TRBV6-3,CASSYGLRVAQHF,TGTGCCAGCAGTTACGGTCTCAGGGTAGCCCAGCATTTT
-,TRBD1,TRBJ2-7,TRBV4-1,CASSRPGQGVYEQYF,TGCGCCAGCAGCCGCCCAGGACAGGGGGTCTACGAGCAGTACTTC
-,TRBD1,TRBJ2-7,TRBV5-4,CASSGQGAHEQYF,TGTGCCAGCAGCGGGCAGGGGGCCCACGAGCAGTACTTC